This entry lists 3 T cell receptor beta chains sequenced from one sample in a study of blood T cells in healthy people across ages. Together with a sample-barcoded 5' primer, a J-beta primer mix was included in a second PCR lasting roughly 6 to 12 cycles. TCRdb analysed the 5' RACE reads with MiXCR anew, one entry per CDR3 protein. The repertoire has hundreds of thousands of distinct CDR3 sequences, 22% of them found once; the top ten carry around 22%. The sample consisted of blood. All receptors come from an older man in good health.

This clonotype was detected a few times. J is TRBJ1-3 and V is TRBV30; TRBD1 might be the D (6 bases). Germline V gene data show CDR1 as GTSNPN and CDR2 as SVGIG (reference sequence). CDR3 length equals 15 residues. V lost 2 bases and J lost 1, with 12 bases in between. CDR3 protein: CAWSTGSWSGNTIYF. In DNA, the CDR3 is TGTGCCTGGAGTACAGGGTCCTGGTCTGGAAACACCATATATTTT.

This clonotype was seen only a few times. V is TRBV25-1 and J is TRBJ2-3; either TRBD1 or TRBD2 may supply D (5 bases each). The CDR3 covers 15 residues. V lost 2 bases and J lost 3, with 12 bases in between. Per the germline V gene, CDR1 is MGHDK and CDR2 is SYGVNS. The CDR3 region is CASSESRGVTDTQYF. CDR3 in DNA: TGTGCCAGCAGTGAAAGCCGAGGGGTTACAGATACGCAGTATTTT.

The chain's CDR3 is CASSRQGASNIQYF. CDR3 bases: TGTGCCAGCAGCCGTCAGGGGGCAAGTAACATTCAGTACTTC. The genes are TRBV14 and TRBJ2-4; 8 bases are shared with TRBD1. Germline V gene lookup returns CDR1 SGHDN and CDR2 FVKESK. This CDR3 comprises 14 residues. The ends lost 4 bases at V and 7 bases at J; junction bases unmatched: 6.